This T cell receptor beta chain was documented in a study of T cells after yellow fever vaccination. Study-wide points: A large majority of primary-vaccination clones showed up again after the booster (approximately 95% CD4, 88% CD8). A minor fraction of clonotypes spanned both CD4 and CD8 compartments. A secondary response was less intense yet reached its peak sooner, at day 5 versus 15.

Trimming took 2 bases from V and 9 from J, leaving 14 bases between them. The CDR3 totals 14 residues. Germline-derived CDR1 and CDR2 are LGHNA and YNFKEQ. TCRdb reprocessed the 5' RACE reads with MiXCR, giving one entry per CDR3 protein. The data show 42,000 or so distinct CDR3 sequences, 6% to 7% seen once. This clonotype has a count of ten or more. The material sequenced was CD8+ T cells not binding an NS4B(214-222) dextramer, sorted from PBMCs, taken 45 days after the yellow fever booster vaccination. The V and J genes are TRBV4-2 and TRBJ2-1, with TRBD2 as a possible D gene (6 bases). The TCR was taken from a man aged 30-40 years who received the YFV17D yellow fever vaccine. The CDR3: CASSQHGGGAEQFF. The CDR3 coding sequence is TGTGCCAGCAGCCAACATGGTGGCGGGGCTGAGCAGTTCTTC.